The 32 T cell receptor beta chains reported below all come from one sample, sequenced in a study of T cells in Graves' hyperthyroidism and ophthalmopathy. Amplified TCR beta CDR3 regions came from RNA transcripts. First-round RT-PCR with HTBI primers amplified the TCR CDR3 region. TCRdb processed the multiplex PCR reads anew with MiXCR; each CDR3 protein has one entry. The sample has nearly 750,000 distinct CDR3 sequences, roughly a third seen once. Sequenced input: blood. The receptors shown here come from a woman between 35 and 50 years old with Graves' hyperthyroidism.

This clonotype was found many times. The CDR3 DNA sequence: TGTGCCAGCAGCGGAACGGGACTCTCGACCTACGAGCAGTACTTC. Protein sequence: CASSGTGLSTYEQYF. The chain employs TRBV5-4 and TRBJ2-7; D is possibly TRBD2 (6 bases). Trimming took 4 bases from V and 2 from J, leaving 16 bases between them. Germline values: CDR1 SGHNT, CDR2 YYREEE (reference sequence). CDR3 length equals 15 residues.

The chain carries TRBV9 and TRBJ2-5; D remains unclear. The germline CDR1 and CDR2 sequences are SGDLS and YYNGEE. V lost 7 bases, J lost 0 bases, and 16 bases lay in between. This CDR3 has 15 amino acids. The CDR3 loop is CASRCLGTYQETQYF. The CDR3, as DNA: TGTGCCAGCCGGTGTTTGGGAACATACCAAGAGACCCAGTACTTC.

The sample holds many counts of this clonotype. This chain joins TRBV4-3 and TRBJ1-2; D may be TRBD1 (5 bases). Trimming cost V 4 bases and J 4 bases, with 10 bases left between them. Germline CDR1 reads LGHNA; CDR2 reads YSLEER. The CDR3 runs to 13 residues. This CDR3 reads CASSLQVGYGYTF. In DNA form, the CDR3 reads TGCGCCAGCAGCCTACAGGTAGGCTATGGCTACACCTTC.

This chain uses TRBV7-2 with TRBJ2-5; maybe TRBD1 (7 bases). V was cut by 5 bases and J by 9 bases, with 19 bases left in between. The CDR3 covers 14 residues. The germline V gene encodes CDR1 SGHTA and CDR2 FQGNSA. The CDR3 is CASSPTPGGQPQYF. DNA for the CDR3: TGTGCCAGCAGCCCCACACCAGGGGGGCAGCCCCAGTACTTC. The complete variable domain, with remaining parts taken from reference TRBV7-2 and TRBJ2-5, reads GAGVSQSPSNKVTEKGKDVELRCDPISGHTALYWYRQSLGQGLEFLIYFQGNSAPDKSGLPSDRFSAERTGGSVSTLTIQRTQQEDSAVYLCASSPTPGGQPQYFGPGTRLLVL.

Only a few counts were recorded for this clonotype. The rearrangement links TRBV29-1 to TRBJ2-5; 9 bases are shared with TRBD1. Germline V lookup: CDR1 SQVTM, CDR2 ANQGSEA. V gave up 6 bases and J gave up 5 bases; unmatched junction bases: 4. The CDR3 sequence is 12 residues long. The CDR3 spells CSVSGTGETQYF. In DNA, the CDR3 is TGCAGCGTGAGTGGGACAGGGGAGACCCAGTACTTC.

The rearrangement joins TRBV7-3 to TRBJ1-1; possible D gene TRBD1, 6 bases. Trimming cost V 5 bases and J 4 bases, with 20 bases left between them. The V gene's germline CDR1 is SGHTA and CDR2 FQGTGA. The CDR3 is 16 residues long. CDR3 region: CASSKGGGVVGTEAFF. The CDR3 region has the DNA TGTGCCAGCAGCAAGGGGGGGGGAGTAGTGGGCACTGAAGCTTTCTTT.

The chain combines TRBV7-2 with TRBJ2-5, with a weak D call TRBD2 (5 bases). Germline CDR1 and CDR2: SGHTA and FQGNSA. The CDR3 contains 15 residues. Trimming left V 4 bases short and J 0 bases short, with 12 bases between. As DNA, the CDR3 is TGTGCCAGCAGCTACGGCTCGGGGTACCAAGAGACCCAGTACTTC. The encoded protein is CASSYGSGYQETQYF. Combining the CDR3 with reference TRBV7-2 and TRBJ2-5 gives the whole variable domain GAGVSQSPSNKVTEKGKDVELRCDPISGHTALYWYRQSLGQGLEFLIYFQGNSAPDKSGLPSDRFSAERTGGSVSTLTIQRTQQEDSAVYLCASSYGSGYQETQYFGPGTRLLVL.

Only a few counts were recorded for this clonotype. The chain couples TRBV25-1 to TRBJ2-7; TRBD1 aligns across 7 bases. The CDR3 has 15 residues. V lost 3 bases and J lost 4; bases outside the gene matches: 9. The V gene's germline CDR1 is MGHDK and CDR2 SYGVNS. The CDR3 is CASSDSQGIAYEQYF. The CDR3 coding sequence is TGTGCCAGCAGTGATTCACAGGGGATAGCATACGAGCAGTACTTC.

This clonotype appeared many times. At one end, the junction sequence differs from germline, possibly due to a read error. The chain joins TRBV2 to TRBJ1-2; D may be TRBD1 (6 bases). From germline, CDR1 is SNHLY and CDR2 FYNNEI. The CDR3 runs to 14 residues. CDR3 sequence: CASIREGVDYGCTF. CDR3 in DNA: TGTGCCAGCATTAGGGAGGGGGTTGACTATGGCTGCACCTTC.

V gene TRBV19 combines with J gene TRBJ2-7; the D call may be TRBD1 or TRBD2 (5 bases each). V was cut by 11 bases and J by 2 bases, with 25 bases left in between. Germline assignment: CDR1 LNHDA and CDR2 SQIVND (reference sequence). CDR3 length: 16 residues. The CDR3 here is CAWSGRGNLGAYEQYF. The CDR3 coding sequence is TGTGCCTGGAGCGGCCGGGGCAACCTAGGGGCCTACGAGCAGTACTTC.

This clonotype was picked up a small number of times. J is TRBJ1-2 and V is TRBV5-8, with 7 bases identical to TRBD1. The ends lost 5 bases at V and 8 bases at J; junction bases unmatched: 3. This CDR3 is 11 amino acids long. The germline CDR1 and CDR2 sequences are SGHTS and YDEGEE. The CDR3 nucleotides read TGTGCCAGCAGACAGGGGAGCGGCTACACCTTC. Translated: CASRQGSGYTF.

The CDR3 sequence: CASSILTGGSGNTIYF. Here the CDR3 DNA reads TGTGCCAGTAGTATCCTAACAGGCGGCTCTGGAAACACCATATATTTT. The rearrangement joins TRBV19 to TRBJ1-3; maybe TRBD1 (5 bases). This CDR3 comprises 16 residues. The V gene lost 3 bases and the J gene lost 0 bases, with 12 bases spanning the gap. Germline CDR1 and CDR2: LNHDA and SQIVND (reference sequence).

This rearrangement joins TRBV7-2 to TRBJ2-3; 12 positions agree with TRBD2. This CDR3 comprises 16 residues. V dropped 5 bases and J dropped 1; count of bases not matched to a gene: 4. CDR1 and CDR2 (germline): SGHTA, FQGNSA. CDR3 coding DNA: TGTGCCAGCAGCCCCGGGACTAGCGGGCGCACAGATACGCAGTATTTT. Protein: CASSPGTSGRTDTQYF.

A word on this clonotype: One end of the junction is discordant with germline, which a read error may explain. The DNA for the CDR3 is TGCGCCAGCAGCCAAGATGCGGGTAAGGGGCGAATCGCCGGAAACACCATATATTTT. It codes for CASSQDAGKGRIAGNTIYF. V usage is TRBV7-2 and J usage is TRBJ1-3; D possibly corresponds to TRBD1 (5 bases). There are 19 residues in the CDR3. Germline V gives CDR1 SGHTA, CDR2 FQGNSA.

This clonotype was seen many times. V and J are TRBV5-1 and TRBJ2-6; D gene uncertain. This CDR3 comprises 16 residues. Trimming left V 1 base short and J 2 bases short, with 10 bases between. Per germline, CDR1 SGHRS and CDR2 YFSETQ. This CDR3 is CASSLSPATGANVLTF. Here the CDR3 DNA reads TGCGCCAGCAGCTTGTCTCCAGCTACTGGGGCCAACGTCCTGACTTTC.

In this sample, this clonotype turned up many times. The CDR3 nucleotides are TGTGCCAGCAGTCCTAACCCCCGGGACTACACCGGGGAGCTGTTTTTT. Translating it yields CASSPNPRDYTGELFF. The chain links TRBV6-6 to TRBJ2-2; D is possibly TRBD2 (6 bases). V was pared by 5 bases and J by 3 bases, with 16 bases between. There are 16 residues in the CDR3. The germline CDR1 and CDR2 sequences are MNHNY and SVGAGI (reference sequence).

This clonotype was counted at least ten times. The chain uses TRBV2 and TRBJ1-2, with D maybe TRBD1 (5 bases). Germline CDR1 is SNHLY and CDR2 is FYNNEI. V was pared by 8 bases and J by 4 bases, with 11 bases between. This CDR3 is 12 amino acids long. CDR3 in DNA: TGTGCCAGCTCGGAGACAGTCTATGGCTACACCTTC. Amino acid sequence: CASSETVYGYTF.

This clonotype turned up a few times. This rearrangement joins TRBV7-9 to TRBJ2-5; TRBD2 matches at 9 bases. Germline V gene lookup returns CDR1 SEHNR and CDR2 FQNEAQ (reference sequence). The CDR3 length is 16 residues. V was pared by 1 base and J by 2 bases, with 5 bases of the junction left unmatched. The CDR3 DNA follows: TGTGCCAGCAGCTTAGTAGGGCTAGCGGGACAAGAGACCCAGTACTTC. The encoded protein is CASSLVGLAGQETQYF.

This clonotype was observed a few times. This chain connects TRBV7-2 to TRBJ2-5; 13 bases match TRBD2. Trimming cost V 2 bases and J 9 bases; bases outside gene matches: 9. This CDR3 comprises 16 residues. The germline CDR1 and CDR2 sequences are SGHTA and FQGNSA. The CDR3: CASSLILAGGPRAQYF. CDR3 DNA sequence: TGTGCCAGCAGCTTAATACTAGCGGGAGGGCCGAGGGCCCAGTACTTC.

The rearrangement uses TRBV5-1 and TRBJ2-7; D may be TRBD1 or TRBD2 (6 bases each). The length of the CDR3 is 15 residues. The germline V and J ends were trimmed by 4 bases and 4 bases, with 18 bases remaining between them. The germline V gene has CDR1 SGHRS and CDR2 YFSETQ. CDR3 nucleotides: TGCGCCAGCAGCCCTCCCGGGGGCCGGCCATACGAGCAGTACTTC. This gives the protein CASSPPGGRPYEQYF. The full variable domain, rest sourced from reference TRBV5-1 and TRBJ2-7, is KAGVTQTPRYLIKTRGQQVTLSCSPISGHRSVSWYQQTPGQGLQFLFEYFSETQRNKGNFPGRFSGRQFSNSRSEMNVSTLELGDSALYLCASSPPGGRPYEQYFGPGTRLTVT.

A single count supports this clonotype. V gene TRBV6-2 or TRBV6-3 combines with J gene TRBJ2-5; unclear D gene. The DNA matches TRBJ2-1 better at its end, which makes the J call doubtful. Germline V gene lookup returns CDR1 MNHEY and CDR2 SVGEGT. The CDR3 sequence is 12 residues long. The CDR3 spells CASRDLRDEQFF. Here the CDR3 DNA reads TGTGCCAGCAGAGACCTACGAGATGAGCAGTTCTTC.

This clonotype was found a few times. The rearrangement joins TRBV6-5 to TRBJ1-2, with TRBD1 as a possible D gene (5 bases). This CDR3 has 15 amino acids. Germline V gene lookup returns CDR1 MNHEY and CDR2 SVGAGI. Trimming removed 5 bases at V and 4 bases at J, with 17 bases between. CDR3 in amino acids: CASSADSRLSYGYTF. In DNA, the CDR3 is TGTGCCAGCAGTGCTGACAGCCGCCTCAGCTATGGCTACACCTTC.

The V call is TRBV20-1, the J call TRBJ2-5; 7 nucleotides align to TRBD2. The J call is doubtful: the DNA matches TRBJ2-1 better. The germline V gene has CDR1 DFQATT and CDR2 SNEGSKA (reference sequence). The CDR3 length is 14 residues. The CDR3 reads CSARGLAEYNEQFF. In DNA form, the CDR3 reads TGCAGTGCTAGAGGGCTAGCGGAGTACAATGAGCAGTTCTTC.

This clonotype came up once. The CDR3 sequence: CATSREKEDSPLHF. CDR3 sequence (DNA): TGTGCCACCAGCAGAGAAAAGGAAGATTCACCCCTCCACTTT. This chain uses TRBV15 with TRBJ1-6; D call uncertain. Trimming pared 0 bases from V and 8 bases from J, leaving 8 bases between. This CDR3 spans 14 amino acids. Germline assignment: CDR1 LNHNV and CDR2 YYDKDF (reference sequence).

As concerns this clonotype: Being one base from a much bigger clone, this may be a read error. V and J are TRBV6-1 and TRBJ1-6; tentatively, D is TRBD1 (6 bases). The CDR3 covers 17 residues. The V end was cut by 3 bases, the J end by 4 bases, with 16 bases between. CDR1 and CDR2 from the germline V gene are MNHNS and SASEGT. CDR3 bases: TGTGCCAGCAGTGATGAGTGGAAAAGGGGGTATAATTCACCCCTCCACTTT. Translating it yields CASSDEWKRGYNSPLHF.

In this sample, this clonotype turned up many times. This sequence joins TRBV2 and TRBJ2-2; D gene unclear. The CDR3 consists of 12 residues. Trimming removed 3 bases from V and 6 bases from J, with 5 bases in between. Germline CDR1 is SNHLY and CDR2 is FYNNEI. The CDR3 protein is CASSDDAGELFF. In DNA form, the CDR3 reads TGTGCCAGCAGTGATGATGCCGGGGAGCTGTTTTTT.

This clonotype came up many times. This rearrangement joins TRBV5-4 to TRBJ1-2; D is perhaps TRBD1 (5 bases). V dropped 3 bases and J dropped 4 bases, with 13 bases sitting between them. The CDR3 length is 14 residues. Germline V gene sequence: CDR1 SGHNT, CDR2 YYREEE (reference sequence). This CDR3 is CASSSRGAAYGYTF. CDR3 bases: TGTGCCAGCAGCTCGAGAGGGGCGGCCTATGGCTACACCTTC.

This clonotype was found once. The genes are TRBV9 and TRBJ1-2; D gene uncertain. Trimming shortened V by 0 bases and J by 8 bases, and 8 bases separated the two germline ends. The germline gives CDR1 SGDLS, CDR2 YYNGEE. The CDR3 is made up of 12 amino acids. Here the CDR3 reads CASSVDGEGYTF. The CDR3 nucleotides are TGTGCCAGCAGCGTAGACGGGGAGGGCTACACCTTC. The full variable domain, in which reference TRBV9 and TRBJ1-2 provide the parts outside the CDR3, is DSGVTQTPKHLITATGQRVTLRCSPRSGDLSVYWYQQSLDQGLQFLIQYYNGEERAKGNILERFSAQQFPDLHSELNLSSLELGDSALYFCASSVDGEGYTFGSGTRLTVV.

The V and J genes are TRBV7-2 and TRBJ1-5; D possibly corresponds to TRBD1 (6 bases). The CDR3 has 16 residues. Germline V lookup: CDR1 SGHTA, CDR2 FQGNSA. Between the trimmed V and J ends, which lost 1 base and 3 bases, there was a span of 13 bases. CDR3 bases: TGTGCCAGCAGCTTAGGGGGGCCCCTAGACAATCAGCCCCAGCATTTT. This codes for CASSLGGPLDNQPQHF.

The chain uses TRBV7-2 and TRBJ1-6; no clear D gene. Trimming cost V 6 bases and J 7 bases, with 13 bases left between them. Germline values: CDR1 SGHTA, CDR2 FQGNSA. This CDR3 contains 14 residues. The CDR3 DNA sequence: TGTGCCAGCAGTTATCTCGGGAGCAATTCACCCCTCCACTTT. This encodes CASSYLGSNSPLHF. Drawing the rest from reference TRBV7-2 and TRBJ1-6, the complete variable domain is GAGVSQSPSNKVTEKGKDVELRCDPISGHTALYWYRQSLGQGLEFLIYFQGNSAPDKSGLPSDRFSAERTGGSVSTLTIQRTQQEDSAVYLCASSYLGSNSPLHFGNGTRLTVT.

In its sample, this clonotype was seen many times. The rearrangement uses TRBV19 and TRBJ1-1; 9 nucleotides align to TRBD1. CDR3 length equals 17 residues. Germline V gene sequence: CDR1 LNHDA, CDR2 SQIVND (reference sequence). The ends lost 5 bases at V and 0 bases at J; junction bases unmatched: 10. CDR3 protein: CASSALGQGNMNTEAFF. The CDR3 bases are TGTGCCAGTAGTGCCCTCGGACAGGGGAACATGAACACTGAAGCTTTCTTT.

V is TRBV10-3 and J is TRBJ1-1; the D is unclear. V lost 5 bases to trimming and J lost 0 bases, with 4 bases between them. The germline gives CDR1 ENHRY, CDR2 SYGVKD. The CDR3 length is 12 residues. The CDR3 loop is CAISTVNTEAFF. Here the CDR3 DNA reads TGTGCCATCAGTACCGTGAACACTGAAGCTTTCTTT.